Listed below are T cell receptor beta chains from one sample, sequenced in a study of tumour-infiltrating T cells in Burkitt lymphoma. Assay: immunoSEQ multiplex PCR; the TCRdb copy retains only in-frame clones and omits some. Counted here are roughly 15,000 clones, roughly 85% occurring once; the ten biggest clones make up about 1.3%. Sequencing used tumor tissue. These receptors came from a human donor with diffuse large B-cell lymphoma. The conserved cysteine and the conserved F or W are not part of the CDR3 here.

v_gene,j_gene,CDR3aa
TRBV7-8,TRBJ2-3,ASSLIPGRSTDTQY
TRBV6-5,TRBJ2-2,ASSHRVENTGELF
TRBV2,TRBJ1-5,ASSEIGVLNQPQH
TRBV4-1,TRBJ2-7,ASSHPNDEQY
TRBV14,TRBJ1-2,ASSLIPGQGASGYT
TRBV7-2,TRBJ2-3,ASSLVPPRGGETDTQY
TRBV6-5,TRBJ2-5,ASSLGTGQETQY
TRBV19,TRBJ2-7,ASSARAPYEQY
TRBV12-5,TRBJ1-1,ASGSTQGGDTEAF
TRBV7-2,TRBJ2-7,ASSFYRGAYEQY
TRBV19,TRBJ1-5,ASSMVGQGNQPQH
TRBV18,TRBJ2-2,ASSPPRGGISNTGELF
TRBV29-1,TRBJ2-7,SVRLAGTYEQY
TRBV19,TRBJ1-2,ASSSRQGAVYGYT
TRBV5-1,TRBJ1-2,ASSLRDNYGYT
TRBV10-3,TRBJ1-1,ATQSGGTEAF
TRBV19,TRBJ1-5,ASSLPALGYQPQH
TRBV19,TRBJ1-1,ASRRNFADTEAF
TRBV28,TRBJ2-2,ASSFTLGTNTGELF
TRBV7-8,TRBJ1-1,ASSLAQNTEAF
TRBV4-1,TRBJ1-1,ASSQDTGTGVNTEAF
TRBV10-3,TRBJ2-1,ATTAGDYRNEQF
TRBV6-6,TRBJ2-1,ASSYDAGSNEQF
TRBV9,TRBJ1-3,ASSVWGRGTGNTIY
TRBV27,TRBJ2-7,ASSSGTALEQY
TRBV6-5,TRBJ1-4,ASSYAVGEKLF
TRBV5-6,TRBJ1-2,ASSLSGTGNYGYT
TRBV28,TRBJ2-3,ASSSTSGARDTQY
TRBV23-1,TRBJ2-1,ASSQSPIYRGGSNEQF
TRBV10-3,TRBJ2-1,AIKEGAGGDNEQF
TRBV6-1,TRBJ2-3,ASSEALAGRSTDTQY
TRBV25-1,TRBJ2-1,ASSVGSWANEQF
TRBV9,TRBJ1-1,ASSTGQGRGTEAF
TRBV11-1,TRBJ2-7,ASSLGVPGLDEQY
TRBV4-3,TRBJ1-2,ASSQDMPPASGYT
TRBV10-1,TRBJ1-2,ASSRGPNYGYT
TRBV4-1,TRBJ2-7,ASSQVDRAGTYEQY
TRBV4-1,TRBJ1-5,ASSRYAGNQPQH
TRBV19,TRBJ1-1,ASSIDISGTEAF
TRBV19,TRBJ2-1,ASSNPQLAVYNEQF
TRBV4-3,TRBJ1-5,ASSPLLTGDQPQH
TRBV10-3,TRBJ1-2,AISVTLGQGRDGYT